This TCR beta chain derives from a study of spatial heterogeneity in lung cancer. For the study at large: The count of detected beta-chain sequences consistently exceeded that of alpha-chain sequences.

Trimming took 6 bases from V and 4 from J; bases not matched to a gene: 7. Germline lookup yields CDR1 LNHDA and CDR2 SQIVND (reference sequence). The CDR3 consists of 15 residues. A distinct unique molecular identifier was carried by each TCR cDNA molecule. TCRdb reanalysed the 5' RACE reads using MiXCR and keeps one entry per CDR3 protein. The profile shows about 6,900 distinct CDR3 sequences, around 5% of them singletons. Regarding time point: sample taken at primary tumor resection. Researchers sequenced whole RNA taken from tumor, nontumor lung or frozen PBMC without sorting. A total of some 70 untreated early-stage non-small cell lung cancer patients served as donors. This clonotype was picked up many times. Little can be read into the size of this beta chain, an off-target read in a library designed for alpha chains.

The chain combines TRBV19 with TRBJ2-7; 12 nucleotides line up with TRBD2. The sample consisted of normal lung tissue next to the tumor, taken at surgery. This clonotype was sampled from a female donor with early-stage non-small cell lung cancer. CDR3 region: CASSPTSGRGYEQYF. CDR3 bases: TGTGCCAGTAGCCCGACTAGCGGGAGAGGGTACGAGCAGTACTTC.